This T cell receptor beta chain is from a study of control samples from healthy donors and cancer patients. This clone was found once. The CDR3 is made up of 15 amino acids. The germline CDR1 and CDR2 sequences are MNHEY and SVGAGI. V lost 5 bases and J lost 8, with 18 bases in between. The method was immunoSEQ multiplex PCR; TCRdb's version includes in-frame clones alone and lacks a portion of them. Of 110,000 to 150,000 clones in the sample, more than 80% are singletons; the top ten hold 7.1%. The sample consisted of blood. The chain couples TRBV6-5 to TRBJ1-4; no firm D call. The receptor was isolated from a man aged 18 to 29 in good health. CDR3 sequence: CASSPNGGFGEKLFF. The DNA for the CDR3 is TGTGCCAGCAGTCCTAACGGAGGGTTCGGCGAAAAACTGTTTTTT.